These 30 T cell receptor beta chains were sequenced from one sample in a study of cytomegalovirus exposure and HLA in healthy donors. The PCR made use of 60 Vbeta and 13 Jbeta primers. Clones were sequenced by immunoSEQ multiplex PCR, and TCRdb holds only the in-frame ones, with some missing. Of about 130,000 clones in the sample, 70% to 80% were seen once. The sequencing input was PBMCs. These receptors came from a woman aged 55-69 years in good health and CMV-seropositive.

The genes are TRBV30 and TRBJ1-5, with 7 bases aligning to TRBD1. V shed 8 bases, J shed 3 bases, and the junction held 10 bases outside the gene matches. Per germline, CDR1 GTSNPN and CDR2 SVGIG (reference sequence). This CDR3 spans 14 amino acids. The CDR3 loop reads CAVGTEKINQPQHF. DNA for the CDR3: TGTGCCGTAGGGACAGAAAAGATCAATCAGCCCCAGCATTTT.

The genes are TRBV7-3 and TRBJ2-7; 9 bases match TRBD2. The CDR3 runs to 16 residues. The ends lost 3 bases at V and 2 bases at J; junction bases unmatched: 8. Germline V CDR1 and CDR2: SGHTA, FQGTGA. CDR3 sequence: CASSFGRSGSAYEQYF. The CDR3 nucleotides read TGTGCCAGCAGCTTCGGCCGTAGCGGGAGCGCCTACGAGCAGTACTTC. Based on the CDR3 plus reference TRBV7-3 and TRBJ2-7, the full variable domain is GAGVSQTPSNKVTEKGKYVELRCDPISGHTALYWYRQSLGQGPEFLIYFQGTGAADDSGLPNDRFFAVRPEGSVSTLKIQRTERGDSAVYLCASSFGRSGSAYEQYFGPGTRLTVT.

The chain recombines TRBV28 with TRBJ2-3; 9 nucleotides line up with TRBD2. The junction had 4 bases not matched to a gene; V was cut back by 6 bases and J by 0 bases. CDR1 is MDHEN and CDR2 is SYDVKM in the germline V gene. The CDR3 is 15 amino acids. The CDR3 region is CASSLAGASTDTQYF. In DNA, the CDR3 is TGTGCCAGCAGCTTAGCGGGAGCCAGCACAGATACGCAGTATTTT.

This clone has only a few counts. The J gene is TRBJ2-3, the V gene TRBV5-4, with D maybe TRBD1 (5 bases). This CDR3 spans 13 amino acids. V lost 4 bases and J lost 2, with 8 bases in between. Germline V gives CDR1 SGHNT, CDR2 YYREEE (reference sequence). In nucleotides, the CDR3 is TGTGCCAGCAGCAACAGGTTCACAGATACGCAGTATTTT. Encoded protein: CASSNRFTDTQYF.

This rearrangement joins TRBV12-5 to TRBJ2-5, with TRBD1 as a possible D gene (6 bases). The CDR3 length is 12 residues. V was trimmed by 2 bases and J by 5 bases, leaving 6 bases between them. CDR1 LGHNT and CDR2 FRNRAP come from the germline V gene. The CDR3 region has the DNA TGTGCTAGTGGTTTGACAGGGGAGACCCAGTACTTC. Residues: CASGLTGETQYF.

V usage is TRBV30 and J usage is TRBJ2-7; 8 bases are shared with TRBD1. Germline V gene sequence: CDR1 GTSNPN, CDR2 SVGIG (reference sequence). Trimming cost V 5 bases and J 6 bases; bases outside gene matches: 9. This CDR3 comprises 13 residues. The CDR3 DNA is TGTGCCTGGGCCGGCAGGGGGCTTGGCGAGCAGTACTTC. It codes for CAWAGRGLGEQYF. Full variable domain (missing parts from reference TRBV30 and TRBJ2-7): SQTIHQWPATLVQPVGSPLSLECTVEGTSNPNLYWYRQAAGRGLQLLFYSVGIGQISSEVPQNLSASRPQDRQFILSSKKLLLSDSGFYLCAWAGRGLGEQYFGPGTRLTVT.

This clone appeared a few times. The chain has TRBV18 and TRBJ1-1; D gene ambiguous. Deletions cut 8 bases from V and 5 bases from J, with 12 bases between. Germline V gives CDR1 KGHSH, CDR2 LQKENI. The CDR3 spans 12 residues. CDR3 in amino acids: CASKASGTEAFF. The CDR3 DNA reads TGTGCCAGCAAGGCCTCGGGGACTGAAGCTTTCTTT.

J is TRBJ2-1 and V is TRBV2; 9 nucleotides match TRBD1. J gave up 7 bases and V 7 bases, and 5 bases lay outside the gene matches. The CDR3 length is 13 residues. Looked up from germline, CDR1 is SNHLY and CDR2 is FYNNEI. The DNA for the CDR3 is TGTGCCAGCATGGGACAGGGCTGGAATGAGCAGTTCTTC. Translating gives CASMGQGWNEQFF.

This rearrangement joins TRBV16 to TRBJ2-7; D may be TRBD2 (6 bases). The CDR3 extends over 14 amino acids. Per germline, CDR1 KGHSY and CDR2 FQNENV. V was cut by 0 bases and J by 2 bases, with 8 bases left in between. In DNA, the CDR3 is TGTGCCAGCAGCCAATCTCCTAGCGCCTACGAGCAGTACTTC. This encodes CASSQSPSAYEQYF.

The chain joins TRBV7-2 to TRBJ1-1, with D perhaps matching TRBD1 (5 bases). The CDR3 extends over 14 amino acids. Trimming took 1 base from V and 10 from J, leaving 16 bases between them. Germline V gene sequence: CDR1 SGHTA, CDR2 FQGNSA. The CDR3 protein is CASSLEGHSGRAFF. As DNA, the CDR3 is TGTGCCAGCAGCTTAGAAGGACACTCCGGGAGAGCTTTCTTT.

V usage is TRBV29-1 and J usage is TRBJ1-1, with D maybe TRBD1 (5 bases). Trimming took 8 bases from V and 1 from J, leaving 8 bases between them. This CDR3 spans 11 amino acids. Germline CDR1 is SQVTM and CDR2 is ANQGSEA. This chain's CDR3 is CSWGGNTEAFF. DNA for the CDR3: TGCAGCTGGGGGGGGAACACTGAAGCTTTCTTT.

V and J are TRBV2 and TRBJ2-7; D perhaps matches TRBD1 (8 bases). The CDR3 length is 14 residues. Germline CDR1 SNHLY, CDR2 FYNNEI. Trimming left V 7 bases short and J 7 bases short, with 20 bases between. CDR3: CASTKDRAAGEQYF. DNA for the CDR3: TGTGCCAGCACTAAGGACAGGGCAGCGGGAGAGCAGTACTTC.

The gene calls are TRBV5-6 and TRBJ2-7; 11 bases map to TRBD2. The CDR3 has 16 residues. From germline, CDR1 is SGHDT and CDR2 YYEEEE. V shed 1 base, J shed 2 bases, and the junction held 5 bases outside the gene matches. CDR3 in amino acids: CASSLYIAGGPYEQYF. CDR3 nucleotide sequence: TGTGCCAGCAGCTTGTACATAGCGGGAGGGCCCTACGAGCAGTACTTC.

The genes are TRBV19 and TRBJ2-5, with no clear D. The CDR3 spans 15 residues. The germline V and J ends were trimmed by 7 bases and 5 bases, with 20 bases remaining between them. Looked up from germline, CDR1 is LNHDA and CDR2 is SQIVND (reference sequence). The CDR3 nucleotides read TGTGCCAGTACCATACTCCATGGTCGTTCGGAGACCCAGTACTTC. Protein sequence: CASTILHGRSETQYF.

V and J are TRBV2 and TRBJ1-1, with D unclear. CDR3 length equals 11 residues. Germline lookup yields CDR1 SNHLY and CDR2 FYNNEI. The ends were cut back, 6 bases at V and 1 base at J, with 3 bases in the middle. DNA for the CDR3: TGTGCCAGCAGGAGGAACACTGAAGCTTTCTTT. Its translation is CASRRNTEAFF.

V and J are TRBV7-8 and TRBJ2-5; a possible D gene is TRBD2 (5 bases). CDR3 size: 15 residues. The V end was cut by 3 bases, the J end by 2 bases, with 13 bases between. Germline lookup yields CDR1 SGHVS and CDR2 FQNEAQ. The CDR3 sequence: CASSLSVGAQETQYF. CDR3 DNA: TGTGCCAGCAGCTTGTCGGTGGGAGCTCAAGAGACCCAGTACTTC.

This clone showed up just a few times. This chain connects TRBV19 to TRBJ1-1; D is unresolved. V was cut by 4 bases and J by 1 base, with 10 bases left in between. CDR1 and CDR2 from the germline V gene are LNHDA and SQIVND (reference sequence). CDR3 length equals 14 residues. The chain's CDR3 is CASSKSGRNTEAFF. The CDR3 nucleotides are TGTGCCAGTAGTAAAAGCGGGAGGAACACTGAAGCTTTCTTT.

The chain has TRBV30 and TRBJ2-2; tentatively, D is TRBD2 (5 bases). V lost 0 bases, J lost 3 bases, and 17 bases lay in between. This CDR3 has 17 residues. CDR1 and CDR2 (germline): GTSNPN, SVGIG (reference sequence). The chain's CDR3 is CAWSVLVPGVDTGELFF. DNA for the CDR3: TGTGCCTGGAGTGTACTTGTCCCCGGGGTCGACACCGGGGAGCTGTTTTTT.

The chain recombines TRBV12-5 with TRBJ1-2; tentatively, D is TRBD1 (6 bases). V lost 6 bases and J 4 bases, leaving 12 bases between the germline ends. The CDR3 has 13 residues. Looked up from germline, CDR1 is LGHNT and CDR2 is FRNRAP. DNA of the CDR3: TGTGCTAGTGGCATAGGGGGAAGCTATGGCTACACCTTC. Translated: CASGIGGSYGYTF.

A word on this clone: One end of the junction is discordant with germline, which a read error may explain. The CDR3 here is CSVEGRERKNYEQYF. For the CDR3, the DNA is TGCAGCGTCGAAGGGCGGGAGAGGAAAAACTACGAGCAGTACTTC. V is TRBV29-1 and J is TRBJ2-7; 7 bases match TRBD2. The CDR3 length is 15 residues. In germline, CDR1 is SQVTM, CDR2 ANQGSEA.

The gene calls are TRBV27 and TRBJ2-2, with 12 bases aligning to TRBD2. Germline loops: CDR1 MNHEY, CDR2 SMNVEV (reference sequence). Trimming at V came to 4 bases and at J to 3 bases, leaving 3 bases not matched to a gene. CDR3 length: 16 amino acids. CDR3 loop: CASSSPSGRDTGELFF. DNA for the CDR3: TGTGCCAGCAGTTCCCCTAGCGGGAGGGACACCGGGGAGCTGTTTTTT.

The chain couples TRBV5-6 to TRBJ1-2; 7 nucleotides align to TRBD1. This CDR3 has 15 residues. In germline, CDR1 is SGHDT, CDR2 YYEEEE. The V gene end was trimmed by 4 bases and the J gene end by 3 bases; junction bases not matched to a gene: 9. The CDR3 sequence: CASSVRPTGDYGYTF. The CDR3 DNA reads TGTGCCAGCAGCGTCCGACCCACAGGGGACTATGGCTACACCTTC. The full variable domain, in which reference TRBV5-6 and TRBJ1-2 provide the parts outside the CDR3, is DAGVTQSPTHLIKTRGQQVTLRCSPKSGHDTVSWYQQALGQGPQFIFQYYEEEERQRGNFPDRFSGHQFPNYSSELNVNALLLGDSALYLCASSVRPTGDYGYTFGSGTRLTVV.

CDR3 nucleotide sequence: TGCAGCGCCCTCGGAGGTGAAGCTTTCTTT. Translation gives CSALGGEAFF. This chain uses TRBV29-1 with TRBJ1-1, with unresolved D. Germline CDR1 SQVTM, CDR2 ANQGSEA. V was shortened by 7 bases and J by 7 bases, with 10 bases between the two germline ends. There are 10 residues in the CDR3.

The CDR3 DNA sequence: TGCGCCAGCAGCCTCCGGGACTCCACCGTCAATGAGCAGTTCTTC. It codes for CASSLRDSTVNEQFF. This chain uses TRBV5-1 with TRBJ2-1, with D possibly TRBD2 on 6 matching bases. Germline CDR1 and CDR2: SGHRS and YFSETQ. The CDR3 sequence is 15 residues long. Between the trimmed V and J ends, which lost 4 bases and 6 bases, there was a span of 17 bases.

There are a few counts of this clone. The chain carries TRBV5-1 and TRBJ2-5, with D possibly matching TRBD2 (5 bases). The germline CDR1 and CDR2 sequences are SGHRS and YFSETQ. The ends were cut back, 0 bases at V and 5 bases at J, with 14 bases in the middle. The CDR3 is 15 amino acids. The CDR3 DNA sequence: TGCGCCAGCAGCTTGGGCGGGTTTAATGAGGAGACCCAGTACTTC. Translating gives CASSLGGFNEETQYF.

This clone showed up just a few times. The chain carries TRBV2 and TRBJ2-5; D perhaps matches TRBD1 (5 bases). Trimming shortened V by 8 bases and J by 4 bases, and 20 bases separated the two germline ends. CDR1 and CDR2 (germline): SNHLY, FYNNEI. This CDR3 comprises 15 residues. The CDR3 region has the DNA TGTGCCAGCTGCTATGGCACAGGTTATCGAGAGACCCAGTACTTC. Protein product: CASCYGTGYRETQYF. Full variable domain (missing parts from reference TRBV2 and TRBJ2-5): EPEVTQTPSHQVTQMGQEVILRCVPISNHLYFYWYRQILGQKVEFLVSFYNNEISEKSEIFDDQFSVERPDGSNFTLKIRSTKLEDSAMYFCASCYGTGYRETQYFGPGTRLLVL.

The V call is TRBV9, the J call TRBJ2-2; 14 nucleotides agree with TRBD2. CDR1 and CDR2 (germline): SGDLS, YYNGEE. CDR3 size: 16 residues. Unmatched junction bases numbered 7, after V lost 5 bases and J lost 7 bases. CDR3 DNA sequence: TGTGCCAGCAGTCTAGAGGGACTAGCGGGAGACGGGGAGCTGTTTTTT. It specifies CASSLEGLAGDGELFF.

The chain is built from TRBV29-1 and TRBJ1-2, with TRBD1 matching 7 bases. This CDR3 region has 13 residues. CDR1 and CDR2 (germline): SQVTM, ANQGSEA. V lost 6 bases to trimming and J lost 5 bases; unmatched junction nucleotides: 9. DNA for the CDR3: TGCAGCGTCCGGGCTCAGGGGGAATATGGCTACACCTTC. Its protein product is CSVRAQGEYGYTF.

The gene calls are TRBV6-5 and TRBJ2-7; the match to TRBD1 covers 8 bases. Germline CDR1 is MNHEY and CDR2 is SVGAGI. V lost 6 bases, J lost 0 bases, and 4 bases stayed unmatched. The CDR3 covers 14 residues. CDR3 sequence: CASSPTGDSYEQYF. The CDR3 DNA reads TGTGCCAGCAGCCCGACAGGGGACTCCTACGAGCAGTACTTC.

The V call is TRBV28, the J call TRBJ2-7, with a possible D match to TRBD1 (5 bases). Germline CDR1 is MDHEN and CDR2 is SYDVKM. This CDR3 is 14 amino acids long. V was shortened by 6 bases and J by 3 bases, with 15 bases between the two germline ends. The CDR3 protein is CASRTPGNSYEQYF. As DNA, the CDR3 is TGTGCCAGCAGAACTCCAGGGAACAGCTACGAGCAGTACTTC.